A selection of T cell receptor beta chains follows, all from one sample in a study of shared clonotypes between healthy human individuals. The method was immunoSEQ multiplex PCR; TCRdb's version includes in-frame clones alone and lacks a portion of them. The sample contains 2 million to 2.5 million clones, under 97% of which appear only once. The specimen was naive CD4+ T cells sorted from blood. These receptors were taken from a man aged 18-30 years in good health. Each CDR3 is given with its conserved first and last residue. Fields, in order: V gene, CDR3 protein.

V: TRBV4-1; CDR3: CASSQGTSGSRAPRYF
V: TRBV4-3; CDR3: CASSQDRVRDEKLFF
V: TRBV19; CDR3: CASSMGYWEATEAFF
V: TRBV4-1; CDR3: CASSQEMRRSINSPLHF
V: TRBV10-3; CDR3: CAIRETDRYSPLHF
V: TRBV5-6; CDR3: CASSSGLAALYEQYF
V: TRBV4-1; CDR3: CASSQTGQGNIETQYF
V: TRBV5-1; CDR3: CASSYLAEYEQYF
V: TRBV4-1; CDR3: CASSQDRTYSNQPQHF
V: TRBV10-1; CDR3: CASSGTGVADTQYF
V: TRBV6-4; CDR3: CASHPESNQPQHF
V: TRBV20-1; CDR3: CSAGAGTEQFF
V: TRBV4-3; CDR3: CASSHNWANYGYTF
V: TRBV14; CDR3: CASSLLVNNSPLHF
V: TRBV10-3; CDR3: CAISVSGGAGFEQYF
V: TRBV18; CDR3: CASSPPEVNEQFF
V: TRBV10-3; CDR3: CAISGDRSNQPQHF
V: TRBV5-6; CDR3: CASSLRGSYEQYF
V: TRBV7-2; CDR3: CASSLGRQGAYGYTF
V: TRBV2; CDR3: CASSVEAGSYNEQFF
V: TRBV4-1; CDR3: CASSQETGTSEYNEQFF
V: TRBV15; CDR3: CATSRERGAVHEQYF
V: TRBV2; CDR3: CASSEIRGTGVHEQYF
V: TRBV18; CDR3: CASSPLVQGQGGNSPLHF
V: TRBV6-5; CDR3: CASSYSSSNQPQHF
V: TRBV11-2; CDR3: CASSLMEWPTNEKLFF
V: TRBV5-5; CDR3: CASSLLWDPGNTIYF
V: TRBV30; CDR3: CAWSVPGGVQETQYF
V: TRBV10-3; CDR3: CAISESTGGITEAFF
V: TRBV7-2; CDR3: CASSPSGRDTQYF
V: TRBV18; CDR3: CASSPPRSGASEKLFF
V: TRBV11-2; CDR3: CASSPLGRGPNTEAFF
V: TRBV7-9; CDR3: CASSFQFGYTF
V: TRBV30; CDR3: CAWSLAGPYEQYF
V: TRBV7-9; CDR3: CASSFGSSDTQYF
V: TRBV2; CDR3: CASSDAGGSYNEQFF
V: TRBV5-1; CDR3: CASSLDGAGGNQPQHF
V: TRBV6-5; CDR3: CASSPGTKRYSPLHF
V: TRBV12-5; CDR3: CASGLPAGREQFF
V: TRBV6-1; CDR3: CASTGQLYMGNTIYF
V: TRBV5-1; CDR3: CASSPGLWVVGDTQYF